The 10 T cell receptor beta chains listed next were all sequenced from one sample in a study of blood T cells in healthy people across ages. Together with a sample-barcoded 5' primer, a J-beta primer mix was included in a second PCR lasting about 6 to 11 cycles. TCRdb re-derived calls from the 5' RACE reads in MiXCR, one entry per CDR3 protein. The table includes about 500,000 distinct CDR3 sequences, about 24% detected once. This sample was shared with a second study, whose subject was T cells of mothers and their children.

The specimen was blood. The receptors come from a boy between 10 and 17 years old in good health.

This clonotype was observed a handful of times. The chain recombines TRBV11-2 with TRBJ2-1; 12 nucleotides match TRBD2. J lost 5 bases, V lost 3 bases, and 5 bases had no gene match. Germline V gives CDR1 SGHAT, CDR2 FQNNGV. CDR3 length: 16 residues. CDR3 coding DNA: TGTGCCAGCAGCTTCTCGACTAGCGGGGGAAACAATGAGCAGTTCTTC. Residues: CASSFSTSGGNNEQFF.

Remarks on this clonotype: A single base separates this from a much larger clone, so it may be a read error. The genes are TRBV13 and TRBJ2-2; 7 positions match TRBD1. The germline V gene has CDR1 PRHDT and CDR2 FYEKMQ (reference sequence). The junction had 6 bases not matched to a gene; V was cut back by 5 bases and J by 3 bases. The CDR3 has 15 residues. CDR3 region: CASSTRDRDTGELFF. CDR3 in DNA: TGTGCCAGCAGCACCCGGGACAGAGACACCGGGGAGCTGTTTTTT.

This rearrangement joins TRBV5-5 to TRBJ2-3; TRBD1 aligns across 7 bases. The CDR3 totals 14 residues. CDR1 and CDR2 (germline): SGHKS, YYEKEE (reference sequence). Losses at the gene ends were 0 bases for V and 8 bases for J; bases not matched to a gene: 6. The CDR3 bases are TGTGCCAGCAGCTTGGCTAGACAGGGAGCTACGCAGTATTTT. Amino acids: CASSLARQGATQYF.

The chain joins TRBV7-9 to TRBJ2-7; D may be TRBD1 or TRBD2 (5 bases each). V was trimmed by 4 bases and J by 5 bases, leaving 15 bases between them. CDR3 length: 14 residues. Germline values: CDR1 SEHNR, CDR2 FQNEAQ (reference sequence). CDR3 region: CASSSAGAFNEQYF. CDR3 in DNA: TGTGCCAGCAGCTCCGCCGGGGCTTTCAACGAGCAGTACTTC.

This clonotype is a singleton in its sample. The rearrangement joins TRBV19 to TRBJ2-1; D not resolved. The J call may be wrong; the DNA end is better matched by TRBJ2-5. This CDR3 is 13 amino acids long. Looked up from germline, CDR1 is LNHDA and CDR2 is SQIVND (reference sequence). The CDR3 DNA follows: TGTGCCAGTAGTATTTTTCTGGAGGAGACCCAGTACTTC. It translates to CASSIFLEETQYF.

The CDR3 is CASSAGGYTNEKLFF. Written as DNA, the CDR3 is TGTGCCAGCAGCGCTGGAGGGTATACTAATGAAAAACTGTTTTTT. This chain uses TRBV7-9 with TRBJ1-4; D unclear. The CDR3 loop spans 15 amino acids. Trimming took off 5 bases at V and 2 bases at J, with 12 bases between the two ends. CDR1 is SEHNR, CDR2 FQNEAQ, per germline (reference sequence).

This clonotype was seen only a few times. The V and J genes are TRBV20-1 and TRBJ1-4; D gene ambiguous. V was clipped by 6 bases and J by 8 bases, with 13 bases between them. Germline CDR1 reads DFQATT; CDR2 reads SNEGSKA (reference sequence). There are 12 residues in the CDR3. The CDR3, as DNA: TGCAGTGCCACGGTCGGCGGGGAAAAACTGTTTTTT. This encodes CSATVGGEKLFF.

V and J are TRBV7-9 and TRBJ2-3; D tentatively fits TRBD1 or TRBD2 (5 bases each). V lost 5 bases, J lost 0 bases, and 12 bases lay in between. CDR1 SEHNR and CDR2 FQNEAQ come from the germline V gene (reference sequence). This CDR3 has 15 residues. The CDR3 nucleotides read TGTGCCAGCAGCAAGAGGGACGTTAGCACAGATACGCAGTATTTT. It specifies CASSKRDVSTDTQYF. The variable domain in full, with the rest retrieved from reference TRBV7-9 and TRBJ2-3, is DTGVSQNPRHKITKRGQNVTFRCDPISEHNRLYWYRQTLGQGPEFLTYFQNEAQLEKSRLLSDRFSAERPKGSFSTLEIQRTEQGDSAMYLCASSKRDVSTDTQYFGPGTRLTVL.

This clonotype came up a few times. The rearrangement uses TRBV4-1 and TRBJ2-1, with 16 nucleotides matching TRBD2. V lost 2 bases, J lost 0 bases, and 7 bases stayed unmatched. Germline V lookup: CDR1 MGHRA, CDR2 YSYEKL. This CDR3 spans 20 amino acids. The CDR3 loop is CASSQPKGLAGGSSYNEQFF. Written as DNA, the CDR3 is TGCGCCAGCAGCCAACCTAAGGGACTAGCGGGAGGGAGCTCCTACAATGAGCAGTTCTTC.

This chain links TRBV11-2 with TRBJ2-5, with 7 bases aligning to TRBD2. The CDR3 is 16 residues long. From germline, CDR1 is SGHAT and CDR2 FQNNGV. After removal of 6 bases from V and 2 bases from J, the junction contained 12 bases not matched to a gene. The CDR3 loop is CASRETGTGGQETQYF. Written as DNA, the CDR3 is TGTGCCAGCAGGGAAACCGGGACGGGGGGTCAAGAGACCCAGTACTTC.